These 4 T cell receptor beta chains were all obtained from the same sample, sequenced in a study of blood T cell repertoires in COVID-19. The protocol was immunoSEQ multiplex PCR, while the TCRdb copy is restricted to in-frame clones and leaves out a portion. Of 350,000 to 400,000 clones in the sample, 87% are singletons; the top ten hold 1.9%. Sequencing was performed on PBMCs or T cells enriched from blood (not recorded which). These receptors were obtained from a man aged 40-55 years in a cohort exposed to, infected with or recovered from COVID-19 (not recorded which).

The sample holds one count of this clone. Other DNA sequences of this sample code for an identical CDR3. V and J are TRBV18 and TRBJ1-1; a possible D gene is TRBD1 (5 bases). The CDR3 runs 13 residues. V was pared by 6 bases and J by 3 bases, with 11 bases between. The germline CDR1 and CDR2 sequences are KGHSH and LQKENI. The CDR3 sequence is CASSPGQDTEAFF. The CDR3 coding sequence is TGTGCCAGCTCTCCTGGACAAGACACTGAAGCTTTCTTT. The full variable domain, completed using reference TRBV18 and TRBJ1-1, is NAGVMQNPRHLVRRRGQEARLRCSPMKGHSHVYWYRQLPEEGLKFMVYLQKENIIDESGMPKERFSAEFPKEGPSILRIQQVVRGDSAAYFCASSPGQDTEAFFGQGTRLTVV.

This chain connects TRBV4-2 to TRBJ2-2, with 9 bases identical to TRBD2. CDR1 is LGHNA, CDR2 YNFKEQ, per germline. The CDR3 is made up of 17 amino acids. J lost 2 bases, V lost 4 bases, and 8 bases had no gene match. CDR3 bases: TGTGCCAGCAGCCCGTCGACTAGCGGAGGAAACACCGGGGAGCTGTTTTTT. Translating gives CASSPSTSGGNTGELFF.

V gene TRBV7-9 combines with J gene TRBJ2-7, with 8 positions matching TRBD1. CDR1 and CDR2 (germline): SEHNR, FQNEAQ (reference sequence). V shed 0 bases and J 7 bases; nucleotides not matched to a gene: 11. The CDR3 runs 16 residues. CDR3 sequence: CASSLARTGSVGEQYF. CDR3 bases: TGTGCCAGCAGCTTAGCGAGGACAGGGTCAGTCGGAGAGCAGTACTTC.

CDR3 sequence (DNA): TGTGCCAGCAGTTTAGAGAGGATTGGGACTAGCGCCGAGTTCTTC. The encoded protein is CASSLERIGTSAEFF. The genes are TRBV27 and TRBJ2-1; TRBD2 matches at 10 bases. This CDR3 is 15 amino acids long. J lost 14 bases, V lost 2 bases, and 12 bases had no gene match. Germline V gene lookup returns CDR1 MNHEY and CDR2 SMNVEV (reference sequence).